This T cell receptor (beta chain) stems from a study of shared clonotypes between healthy human individuals. Profiling relied on immunoSEQ multiplex PCR, and the TCRdb table lists in-frame clones only, not all of them. The sample carries about 2.2 million clones, 90% to 95% recorded once. Germline trimming cut 2 bases from V and 4 bases from J; bases unmatched to any gene: 4. The CDR3 has 15 residues. Germline CDR1 is SGHNT and CDR2 is YYREEE (reference sequence). The naive CD8 population came from CD45RO-negative cells selected for CCR7, without terminally differentiated effector memory CD45RA+ cells.

The sample comprised naive CD8+ T cells from PBMCs. The receptor was derived from a man younger than 35 in good health. Some clones in this sample may be carry-over from other donors' samples. J is TRBJ1-2 and V is TRBV5-4, with TRBD1 identical over 11 bases. CDR3: CASSFGQGAIYGYTF. The CDR3 DNA reads TGTGCCAGCAGCTTCGGACAGGGGGCAATCTATGGCTACACCTTC.